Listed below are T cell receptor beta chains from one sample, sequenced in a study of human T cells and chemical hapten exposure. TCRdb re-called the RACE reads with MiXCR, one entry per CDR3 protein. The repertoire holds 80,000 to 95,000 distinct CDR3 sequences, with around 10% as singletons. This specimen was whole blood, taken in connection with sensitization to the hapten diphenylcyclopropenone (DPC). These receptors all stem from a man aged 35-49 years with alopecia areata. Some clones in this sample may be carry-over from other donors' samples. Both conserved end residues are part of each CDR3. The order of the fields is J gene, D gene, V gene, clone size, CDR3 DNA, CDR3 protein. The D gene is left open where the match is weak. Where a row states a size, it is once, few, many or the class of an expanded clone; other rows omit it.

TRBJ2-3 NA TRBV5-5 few TGTGCCAGCAGCTTGGATGGCAGTCGCACAGATACGCAGTATTTT CASSLDGSRTDTQYF
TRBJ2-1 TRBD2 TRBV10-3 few TGTGCCATAACGACCGGGACTAGCGGGAGGGCCGGCTACAATGAGCAGTTCTTC CAITTGTSGRAGYNEQFF
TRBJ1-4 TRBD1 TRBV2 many TGTGCCAGCTTGGGACAGGTCCGGGAAAAACTGTTTTTT CASLGQVREKLFF
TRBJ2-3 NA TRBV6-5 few TGTGCCAGCAGGCCGACGAAAGACACAGATACGCAGTATTTT CASRPTKDTDTQYF
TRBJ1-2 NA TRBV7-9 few TGTGCCAGCAGCTTAGGAGAAAATCCTTATGGCTACACCTTC CASSLGENPYGYTF
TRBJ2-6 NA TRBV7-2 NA TGTGCCAGCAGCTTAGCGGTCAGGGTATCTGGGGCCAACGTCCTGACTTTC CASSLAVRVSGANVLTF
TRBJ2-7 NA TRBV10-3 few TGTGCCATCAGTGAGTCGAAGAGGGAGTGGTCCTACGAGCAGTACTTC CAISESKREWSYEQYF
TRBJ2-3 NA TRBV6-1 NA TGTGCCAGCTGGAAGGGAACTACAGATACGCAGTATTTT CASWKGTTDTQYF
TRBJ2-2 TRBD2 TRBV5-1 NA TGCGCCAGCAGCTCGGATACCCGACTAGCGGGAGGCGGGGAGCTGTTTTTT CASSSDTRLAGGGELFF
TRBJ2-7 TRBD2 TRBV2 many TGTGCCAGCGCGGGACTAGCGGGTCTCTACGAGCAGTACTTC CASAGLAGLYEQYF
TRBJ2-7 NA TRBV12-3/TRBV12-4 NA TGTGCCAGCAGGGGTCCCTCGGCCTACGAGCAGTACTTC CASRGPSAYEQYF
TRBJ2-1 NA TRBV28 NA TGTGCCAGCAGCCTGAATGAGCAGTTCTTC CASSLNEQFF
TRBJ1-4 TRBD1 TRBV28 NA TGTGCCAGCAGTTTTGGATCCGGGTGGGGACAGGGGGCGCGTCGTGAAAAACTGTTTTTT CASSFGSGWGQGARREKLFF
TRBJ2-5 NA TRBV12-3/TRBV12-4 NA TGTGCCAGCAGTCGAGAGACCCAGTACTTC CASSRETQYF
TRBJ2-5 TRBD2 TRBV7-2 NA TGTGCCAGCAGCTTACGGCTAGCGGGAGGGGATATGAAGACCCAGTACTTC CASSLRLAGGDMKTQYF
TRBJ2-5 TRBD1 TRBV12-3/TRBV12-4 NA TGTGCCAGCAGCCAGCGGTCTACAGGGGTAAGGGGACCTCAAGAGACCCAGTACTTC CASSQRSTGVRGPQETQYF
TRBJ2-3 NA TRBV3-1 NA TGTGCCAGCAGCCCGTGGACTGGAGGCACAGATACGCAGTATTTT CASSPWTGGTDTQYF
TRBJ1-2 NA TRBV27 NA TGTGCCAGCTCGACACAGGGTCTCTATGGCTACACCTTC CASSTQGLYGYTF
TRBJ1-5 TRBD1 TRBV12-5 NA TGTGCTAGTGGTTTAGACAGGGTAACGAATCAGCCCCAGCATTTT CASGLDRVTNQPQHF
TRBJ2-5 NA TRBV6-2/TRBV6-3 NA TGTGCCAGCAGTGACCAGTCCCAAGAGACCCAGTACTTC CASSDQSQETQYF
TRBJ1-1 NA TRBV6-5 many TGTGCCAGCAGTTACGGGGCCGGGGCCGGCGCTGAAGCTTTCTTT CASSYGAGAGAEAFF
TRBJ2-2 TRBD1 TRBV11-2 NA TGTGCCAGCAGCTCGGGACAGTTCACCGGGGAGCTGTTTTTT CASSSGQFTGELFF
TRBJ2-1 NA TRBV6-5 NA TGTGCCAGCAGTTCCGGAGGTGGGGGTGGATATGAGCAGTTCTTC CASSSGGGGGYEQFF
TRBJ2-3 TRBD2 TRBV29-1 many TGCAGCGTTGCAGGCGGGACTATCAGCACAGATACGCAGTATTTT CSVAGGTISTDTQYF
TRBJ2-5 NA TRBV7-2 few TGTGCCAGCAGCGGGTACCAAGAGACCCAGTACTTC CASSGYQETQYF
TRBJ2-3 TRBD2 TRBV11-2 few TGTGCCAGCACCCAGACTAGCGCCAGCACAGATACGCAGTATTTT CASTQTSASTDTQYF
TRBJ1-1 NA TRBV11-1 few TGTGCCAGCAGCTTCCTTGGCAGGTACTTAAACACTGAAGCTTTCTTT CASSFLGRYLNTEAFF
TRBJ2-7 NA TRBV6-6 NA TGTGCCATTACACAGGGAGGCTACGAGCAGTACTTC CAITQGGYEQYF
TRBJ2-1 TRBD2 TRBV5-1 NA TGCGCCAGCAGCCTACTAGCGGAAACGTACAATGAGCAGTTCTTC CASSLLAETYNEQFF
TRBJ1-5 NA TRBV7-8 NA TGTGCCAGCAGCTTAGCAGGGAGGAGGGATCAGCCCCAGCATTTT CASSLAGRRDQPQHF
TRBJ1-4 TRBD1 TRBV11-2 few TGTGCCAGCAGCTTAGTGACAGGGGATAATGAAAAACTGTTTTTT CASSLVTGDNEKLFF
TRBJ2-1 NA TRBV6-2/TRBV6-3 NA TGTGCCAGCAGTTACTCTAACGGACAGCAGTTCTTC CASSYSNGQQFF
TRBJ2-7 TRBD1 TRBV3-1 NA TGTGCCAGCAGCCAATACAGGGGCTACGAGCAGTACTTC CASSQYRGYEQYF
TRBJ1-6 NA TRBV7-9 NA TGTGCCAGCAGCTTAGAAGGGTCGAGCTTTGGCCGGCCCAATTCACCCCACCACTTT CASSLEGSSFGRPNSPHHF
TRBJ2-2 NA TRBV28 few TGTGCCAGCAGTCCCCTTCACTCCGAGCTGTTTTTT CASSPLHSELFF
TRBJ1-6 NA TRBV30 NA TGTGCCTGGAGTACGACAGTACATAATTCACCCCTCCACTTT CAWSTTVHNSPLHF
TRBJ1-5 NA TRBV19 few TGTGCCAGTAGCGGTCTGGGAAATCAGCCCCAGCATTTT CASSGLGNQPQHF
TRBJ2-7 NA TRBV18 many TGTGCCAGCTCACTAACCGGGACAACGGGGGCCTACGAGCAGTACTTC CASSLTGTTGAYEQYF
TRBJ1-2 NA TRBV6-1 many TGTGCCAGCAGTAACGGACAGTTCTCCTATGGCTACACCTTC CASSNGQFSYGYTF
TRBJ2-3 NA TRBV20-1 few TGCAGTGCAAGGGACGCAGGCTATACGCAGTATTTT CSARDAGYTQYF
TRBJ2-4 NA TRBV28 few TGTGCCAGCAGTACCGGGGAGGACATTCAGTACTTC CASSTGEDIQYF
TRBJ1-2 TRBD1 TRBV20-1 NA TGCAGTGCTAGAACCTGGACAGGGCGGGAGAACTATGGCTACACCTTC CSARTWTGRENYGYTF
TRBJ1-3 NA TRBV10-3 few TGTGCCATCACTTCCGGAGCCGGATGGGCTGGAAACACCATATATTTT CAITSGAGWAGNTIYF
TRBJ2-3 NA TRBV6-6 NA TGTGCCAGCAGCTTAGGGACCAAAAACAGCGCAGATACGCAGTATTTT CASSLGTKNSADTQYF
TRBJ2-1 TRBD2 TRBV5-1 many TGCGCCAGCAGCTTTGGTAGCGGGGCAAGCTCCTACAATGAGCAGTTCTTC CASSFGSGASSYNEQFF
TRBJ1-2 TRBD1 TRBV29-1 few TGCAGCGTTCCAGGACAGGGGAGCTCTGGCTACACCTTC CSVPGQGSSGYTF
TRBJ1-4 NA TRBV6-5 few TGTGCCAGCGCCTTGTCAAGGGCCAATGAAAAACTGTTTTTT CASALSRANEKLFF
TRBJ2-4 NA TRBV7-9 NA TGTGCCAGCAGCTCCCGAGTCCGCGGCCTCAAAAACATTCAGTACTTC CASSSRVRGLKNIQYF
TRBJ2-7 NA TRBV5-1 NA TGCGCCAGCAGCATAGACTTGGACGGTAGGCAGTACTTC CASSIDLDGRQYF
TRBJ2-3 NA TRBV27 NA TGTGCCAGCAGTCCGCGCCGGGACTTCTACACAGATACGCAGTATTTT CASSPRRDFYTDTQYF
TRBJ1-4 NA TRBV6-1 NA TGTGCCACTCGGACAGCAACTAATGAAAAACTGTTTTTT CATRTATNEKLFF
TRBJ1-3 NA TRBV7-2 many TGTGCCAGCAGCTTAGGTTCAGGGTCGGGAAACACCATATATTTT CASSLGSGSGNTIYF
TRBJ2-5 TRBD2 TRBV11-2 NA TGTGCCAGCAGCCAATTGACTAGCGGGGGCCAAGAGACCCAGTACTTC CASSQLTSGGQETQYF
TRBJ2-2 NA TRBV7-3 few TGTGCCAGCAGCCCCTCCCGAGACGGGGAGCTGTTTTTT CASSPSRDGELFF
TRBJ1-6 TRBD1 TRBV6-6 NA TGTGCCAGCAGCACACCTCCGGGACAGCATAATTCACCCCTCCACTTT CASSTPPGQHNSPLHF
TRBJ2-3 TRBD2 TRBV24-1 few TGTGCCACCAGTGGGCTAGCGGGAGCCCTCACAGATACGCAGTATTTT CATSGLAGALTDTQYF